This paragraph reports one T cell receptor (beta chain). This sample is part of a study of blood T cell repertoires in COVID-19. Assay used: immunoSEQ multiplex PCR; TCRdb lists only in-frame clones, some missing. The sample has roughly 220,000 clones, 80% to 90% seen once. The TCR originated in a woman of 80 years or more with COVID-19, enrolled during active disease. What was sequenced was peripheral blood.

The CDR3 DNA reads TGCGCCAGCAGCCAAGATAAGGGGGACCAAGAGACCCAGTACTTC. Its translation is CASSQDKGDQETQYF. The chain joins TRBV4-3 to TRBJ2-5; D is perhaps TRBD1 (6 bases). V lost 0 bases to trimming and J lost 0 bases, with 8 bases between them. Germline V gene data show CDR1 as LGHNA and CDR2 as YSLEER. The CDR3 is made up of 15 amino acids.